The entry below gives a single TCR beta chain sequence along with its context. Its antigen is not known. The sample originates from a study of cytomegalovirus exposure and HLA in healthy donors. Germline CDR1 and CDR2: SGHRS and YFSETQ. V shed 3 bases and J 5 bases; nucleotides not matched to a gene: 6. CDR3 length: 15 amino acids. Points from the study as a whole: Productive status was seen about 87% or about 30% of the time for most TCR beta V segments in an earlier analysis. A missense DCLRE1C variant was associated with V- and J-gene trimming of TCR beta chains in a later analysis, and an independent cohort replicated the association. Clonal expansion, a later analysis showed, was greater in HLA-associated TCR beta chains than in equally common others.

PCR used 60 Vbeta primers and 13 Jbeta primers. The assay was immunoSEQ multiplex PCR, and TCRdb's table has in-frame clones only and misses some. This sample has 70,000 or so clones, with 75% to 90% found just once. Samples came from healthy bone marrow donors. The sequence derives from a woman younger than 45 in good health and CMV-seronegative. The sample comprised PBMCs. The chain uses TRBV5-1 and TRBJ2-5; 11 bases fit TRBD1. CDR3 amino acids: CASSSPDRGHETQYF. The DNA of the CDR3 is TGCGCCAGCAGCTCCCCGGACAGGGGGCATGAGACCCAGTACTTC.